This TCR beta chain is from a study of blood T cell repertoires in COVID-19. At the level of the study: The origin of the acute and convalescent COVID-19 samples was the United States, Italy and Spain. Nucleic acid was either cDNA or gDNA, and it came from T cells, B-cell-depleted T cells, or PBMCs.

Original processing methods: By means of reference gene primer amplification, nucleated cell counts were estimated. Sequenced by immunoSEQ multiplex PCR; TCRdb stores in-frame clones only, minus some. V and J calls and clone size come straight from that table; D and trimming were deduced from the DNA. Among approximately 200,000 clones listed, more than 85% were seen once. The sample consisted of peripheral blood. The TCR comes from a man aged 35-49 years with active or convalescent COVID-19.

CDR3 DNA sequence: TGTGCCACCAGCGGACACCTGAACACTGAAGCTTTCTTT. Translated, it gives CATSGHLNTEAFF. The J gene is TRBJ1-1, the V gene TRBV24-1, with D possibly matching TRBD1 (5 bases). This CDR3 has 13 amino acids. V lost 7 bases, J lost 0 bases, and 8 bases lay in between. CDR1 is KGHDR and CDR2 is SFDVKD in the germline V gene.